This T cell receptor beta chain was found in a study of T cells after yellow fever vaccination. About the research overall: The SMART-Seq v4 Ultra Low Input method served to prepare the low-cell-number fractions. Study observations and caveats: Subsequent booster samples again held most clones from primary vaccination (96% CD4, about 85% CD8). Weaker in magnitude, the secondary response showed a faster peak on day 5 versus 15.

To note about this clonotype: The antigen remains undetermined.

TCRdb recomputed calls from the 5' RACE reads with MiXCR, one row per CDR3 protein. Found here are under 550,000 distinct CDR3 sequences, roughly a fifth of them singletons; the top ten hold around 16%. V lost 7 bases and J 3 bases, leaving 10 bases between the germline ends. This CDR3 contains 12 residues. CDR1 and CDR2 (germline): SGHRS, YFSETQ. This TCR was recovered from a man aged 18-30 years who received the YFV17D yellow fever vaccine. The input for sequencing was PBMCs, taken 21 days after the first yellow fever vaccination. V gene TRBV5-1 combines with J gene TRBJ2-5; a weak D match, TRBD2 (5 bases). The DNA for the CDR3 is TGCGCCAGCGTGGGAGCTGAAGAGACCCAGTACTTC. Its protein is CASVGAEETQYF. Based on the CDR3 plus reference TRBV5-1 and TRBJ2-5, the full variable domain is KAGVTQTPRYLIKTRGQQVTLSCSPISGHRSVSWYQQTPGQGLQFLFEYFSETQRNKGNFPGRFSGRQFSNSRSEMNVSTLELGDSALYLCASVGAEETQYFGPGTRLLVL.